The subject of this entry is one TCR beta chain. Antigen specificity is unknown. The data were taken from a study of cytomegalovirus exposure and HLA in healthy donors. Primers: 60 Vbeta forward and 13 Jbeta reverse. Produced via immunoSEQ multiplex PCR; TCRdb's table is partial and in-frame only. This table holds around 150,000 clones, more than 75% found once. The CDR3 runs to 14 residues. The germline CDR1 and CDR2 sequences are LNHDA and SQIVND (reference sequence). V was cut by 4 bases and J by 4 bases, with 13 bases left in between. General study results and limits: Across HLA loci, a later analysis found differing TCR association rates, with DRB1 most and HLA-C fewest. The study listed around 150 cytomegalovirus-associated TCR beta chains.

This chain uses TRBV19 with TRBJ2-5; tentative D call: TRBD2 (6 bases). Sequenced material: PBMCs. This TCR was recovered from a man aged 45-65 years in good health and CMV-seronegative. CDR3 sequence reads: CASSRQVGGETQYF. CDR3 DNA sequence: TGTGCCAGTAGTAGGCAGGTGGGAGGAGAGACCCAGTACTTC.